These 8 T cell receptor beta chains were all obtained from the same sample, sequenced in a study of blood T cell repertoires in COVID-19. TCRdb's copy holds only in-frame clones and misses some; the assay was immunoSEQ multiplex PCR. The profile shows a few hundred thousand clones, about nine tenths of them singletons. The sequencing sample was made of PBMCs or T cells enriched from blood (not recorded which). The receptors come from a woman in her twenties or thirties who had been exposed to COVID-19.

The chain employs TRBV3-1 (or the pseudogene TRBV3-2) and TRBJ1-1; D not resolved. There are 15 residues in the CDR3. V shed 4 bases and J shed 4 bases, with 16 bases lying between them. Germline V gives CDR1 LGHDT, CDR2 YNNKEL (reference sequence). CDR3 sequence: CASSPWALGSTEAFF. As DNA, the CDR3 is TGTGCCAGCAGCCCATGGGCCCTGGGGAGCACTGAAGCTTTCTTT.

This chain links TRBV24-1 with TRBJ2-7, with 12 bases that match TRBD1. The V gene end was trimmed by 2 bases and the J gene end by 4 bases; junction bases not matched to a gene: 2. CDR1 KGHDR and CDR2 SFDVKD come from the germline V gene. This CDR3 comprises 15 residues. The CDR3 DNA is TGTGCCACCAGTGATTGGGACAGGGGGCGTTACGAGCAGTACTTC. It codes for CATSDWDRGRYEQYF.

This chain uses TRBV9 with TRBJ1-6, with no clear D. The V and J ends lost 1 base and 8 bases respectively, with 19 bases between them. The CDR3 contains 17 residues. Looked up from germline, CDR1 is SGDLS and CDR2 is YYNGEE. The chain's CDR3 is CASSVRDGETDHSPLHF. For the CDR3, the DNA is TGTGCCAGCAGCGTACGGGATGGGGAGACGGACCATTCACCCCTCCACTTT. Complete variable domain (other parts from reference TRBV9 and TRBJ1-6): DSGVTQTPKHLITATGQRVTLRCSPRSGDLSVYWYQQSLDQGLQFLIQYYNGEERAKGNILERFSAQQFPDLHSELNLSSLELGDSALYFCASSVRDGETDHSPLHFGNGTRLTVT.

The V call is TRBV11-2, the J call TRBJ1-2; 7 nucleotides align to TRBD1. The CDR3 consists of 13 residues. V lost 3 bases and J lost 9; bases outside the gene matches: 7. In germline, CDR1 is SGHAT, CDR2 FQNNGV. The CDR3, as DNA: TGTGCCAGCAGCTTTGACCAGGGGGGTAGCTACACCTTC. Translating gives CASSFDQGGSYTF.

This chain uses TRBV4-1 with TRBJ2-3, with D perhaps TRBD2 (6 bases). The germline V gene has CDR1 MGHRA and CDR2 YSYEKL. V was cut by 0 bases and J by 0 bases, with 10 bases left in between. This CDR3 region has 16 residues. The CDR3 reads CASSQELGLSTDTQYF. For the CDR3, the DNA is TGCGCCAGCAGCCAAGAATTAGGACTAAGCACAGATACGCAGTATTTT.

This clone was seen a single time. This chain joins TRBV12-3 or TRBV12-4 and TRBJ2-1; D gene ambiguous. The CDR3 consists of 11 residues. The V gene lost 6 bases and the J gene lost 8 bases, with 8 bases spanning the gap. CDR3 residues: CASRAFYEQFF. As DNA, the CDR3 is TGTGCCAGCAGGGCATTCTATGAGCAGTTCTTC.

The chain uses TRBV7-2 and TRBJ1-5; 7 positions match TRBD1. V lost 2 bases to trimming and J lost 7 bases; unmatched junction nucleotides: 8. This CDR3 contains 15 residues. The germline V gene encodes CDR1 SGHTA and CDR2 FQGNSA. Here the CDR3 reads CASSLWDSLPQPQHF. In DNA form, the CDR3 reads TGTGCCAGCAGCTTATGGGACAGTCTCCCCCAGCCCCAGCATTTT.

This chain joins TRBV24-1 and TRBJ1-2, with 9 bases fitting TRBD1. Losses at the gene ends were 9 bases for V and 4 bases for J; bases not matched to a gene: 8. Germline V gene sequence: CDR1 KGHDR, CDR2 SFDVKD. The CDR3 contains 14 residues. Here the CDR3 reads CATADRGFPYGYTF. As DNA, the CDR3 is TGTGCCACCGCGGACAGGGGATTCCCCTATGGCTACACCTTC.